This entry concerns a single T cell receptor beta chain. Its antigen specificity is not known. No much larger clonotype is one base removed from it; base qualities were not supplied. This record comes from a study of blood T cell repertoires in COVID-19 (dated by TCRdb to between 2020 and 2021). With respect to the entire study: The collaborator samples originated in the United States, Italy and Spain and spanned the acute and convalescent phases of COVID-19. The dataset comprised deeply sampled blood TCRbeta repertoires from subjects exposed to, actively infected with, or recovered from COVID-19. The material from the prospective study consisted of cDNA or gDNA derived from T cells, B-cell-depleted T cells, or PBMCs. The repertoires were released in a freely available public database meant as a resource for research on the immune response to SARS-CoV-2. Samples were obtained from the ongoing ImmuneRACE study (first 160 participants) and from 950 to 1,500 subjects provided by 6 global collaborators. The sample metadata nearly always contained a de-identified subject ID, COVID-19 status, age in years and sex. HLA class I and class II types, where available, came from metadata supplied by the sample provider rather than from assay-based typing. Results and caveats for the whole study, not just this receptor: Clinical and demographic metadata were provided uncurated, with the amount varying by source and participant.

CDR1 and CDR2 are drawn from the germline V gene: KGHSH, LQKENI. V is cut by 0 bases and J by 3 bases, and the space between the germline ends is 9 bases. Including cysteine and phenylalanine, the CDR3 has 14 amino acids. Only CDR3 DNA is held: 42 bases, read in frame from base 1. One collaborating source in Seattle enrolled patients while the patients were actively infected and followed the patients over time throughout the course of disease. Whole blood was collected in K2EDTA tubes by collaborating institutions according to the institutions' own protocols. For TCRbeta analysis, collaborator samples were shipped as frozen whole blood, as isolated PBMCs, or as DNA extracted from either sample type. TCRbeta CDR3 regions were amplified from genomic DNA using the immunoSEQ Assay, a bias-controlled multiplex PCR. The original pipeline was this. The number of nucleated cells in each sample was estimated by amplification of reference gene primers within the assay. To quantify the absolute abundance of each unique TCRbeta CDR3 rearrangement, sequence reads were collapsed and filtered. For each sample, productive Simpson clonality was calculated as the square root of Simpson's diversity index over productive rearrangements. Imported from immuneACCESS, the table was reduced by TCRdb to in-frame sequences with V and J called. These copies leave out some clones; in studies compared against another copy, an unresolved V gene accounts for under half, and the cause of the remainder is not known. V and J calls and clone size come straight from that table; D and trimming were deduced from the DNA. The sample table records around 310,000 clones; nearly 90% of these occur just once. The top ten clones comprise more than 0.85% of the sample.

Sequences were obtained from peripheral blood. The TCR comes from a woman between 35 and 50 years old with COVID-19, enrolled during active disease. The V and J segments used are TRBV18 and TRBJ2-7; a confident D gene designation cannot be given. The CDR3 in this case is CASSPPNPGYEQYF. The DNA is TGTGCCAGCTCACCACCCAACCCAGGCTACGAGCAGTACTTC.